These 25 T cell receptor beta chains came from one sample sequenced in a study of T cell responses to AZD1222 COVID-19 vaccine. Sequenced by immunoSEQ multiplex PCR; TCRdb stores in-frame clones only, minus some. The repertoire includes around 91,000 clones, around nine tenths of them detected once, and about a fifth sits in the top ten. Material: peripheral blood, obtained on day 0 of AZD1222 vaccination. Receptor source: an adult in good health.

CDR3 region: CASSISGAYGYTF. In DNA, the CDR3 is TGTGCCAGTAGTATTTCGGGCGCCTATGGCTACACCTTC. The V and J genes are TRBV19 and TRBJ1-2; D remains ambiguous. CDR3 length equals 13 residues. V shed 3 bases and J shed 4 bases, with 9 bases lying between them. Germline-derived CDR1 and CDR2 are LNHDA and SQIVND (reference sequence).

The CDR3: CASSRDGYGYTF. The CDR3 DNA reads as TGCGCCAGCAGTCGGGATGGTTATGGCTACACCTTC. This chain connects TRBV4-3 to TRBJ1-2, with no clear D. Germline lookup yields CDR1 LGHNA and CDR2 YSLEER. V lost 6 bases and J 5 bases, leaving 10 bases between the germline ends. CDR3 length: 12 amino acids.

The V call is TRBV21-1, the J call TRBJ2-7; TRBD1 reflects the table's D call only, with no check against the DNA. TRBV21-1 is noted as a pseudogene. The CDR3 totals 12 residues. CDR3 DNA sequence: TGTGCCAGCAGCATTATCAGGGACGAGCAGTACTTC. It encodes CASSIIRDEQYF.

The rearrangement uses TRBV5-1 and TRBJ1-1; maybe TRBD1 (5 bases). CDR1 SGHRS and CDR2 YFSETQ come from the germline V gene. The CDR3 loop spans 16 amino acids. V was trimmed by 5 bases and J by 10 bases, leaving 27 bases between them. CDR3 nucleotide sequence: TGCGCCAGCAGTACCCCTGGTCTACGGGGCGGCGGTGCAGCTTTCTTT. This gives the protein CASSTPGLRGGGAAFF.

The genes are TRBV6-6 and TRBJ1-4, with D uncertain. V lost 2 bases and J lost 4, with 8 bases in between. The CDR3 extends over 14 amino acids. Germline V gene sequence: CDR1 MNHNY, CDR2 SVGAGI (reference sequence). CDR3 nucleotides: TGTGCCAGCAGTTACAGGTCTATTAATGAAAAACTGTTTTTT. This sequence encodes CASSYRSINEKLFF.

This clone was observed many times. The chain combines TRBV7-6 with TRBJ1-5; no reliable D call. Trimming took 1 base from V and 2 from J, leaving 9 bases between them. Germline CDR1 SGHVS, CDR2 FNYEAQ. The CDR3 loop spans 15 amino acids. CDR3 residues: CASSLDPVGNQPQHF. The CDR3 DNA reads TGTGCCAGCAGCTTAGACCCAGTGGGCAATCAGCCCCAGCATTTT. The variable domain in full, with the rest retrieved from reference TRBV7-6 and TRBJ1-5, is GAGVSQSPRYKVTKRGQDVALRCDPISGHVSLYWYRQALGQGPEFLTYFNYEAQQDKSGLPNDRFSAERPEGSISTLTIQRTEQRDSAMYRCASSLDPVGNQPQHFGDGTRLSIL.

This rearrangement joins TRBV10-3 to TRBJ2-1, with D possibly being TRBD2 (5 bases). The CDR3 covers 13 residues. Trimming stripped 0 bases from V and 6 bases from J, with 6 bases between. CDR1 and CDR2 from the germline V gene are ENHRY and SYGVKD. The CDR3: CAISESTSNEQFF. The CDR3 DNA reads TGTGCCATCAGTGAGTCCACTAGCAATGAGCAGTTCTTC.

V gene TRBV6-5 combines with J gene TRBJ2-3; 9 bases are shared with TRBD2. The CDR3 covers 15 residues. The V segment lost 6 bases and the J segment 6 bases; nucleotides outside the gene matches: 10. The germline CDR1 and CDR2 sequences are MNHEY and SVGAGI. CDR3 region: CASRPRRSGSDTQYF. In nucleotides, the CDR3 is TGTGCCAGCAGGCCTCGGCGTAGCGGGAGTGATACGCAGTATTTT.

This chain uses TRBV4-1 with TRBJ2-2, with 7 bases aligning to TRBD2. Looked up from germline, CDR1 is MGHRA and CDR2 is YSYEKL. J gave up 5 bases and V 2 bases, and 5 bases lay outside the gene matches. The length of the CDR3 is 15 residues. This CDR3 reads CASSQTSVRTGELFF. The CDR3 region has the DNA TGCGCCAGCAGCCAAACTAGCGTAAGGACCGGGGAGCTGTTTTTT.

V and J are TRBV5-6 and TRBJ1-1; D is unclear. The CDR3 spans 13 residues. Germline CDR1 and CDR2: SGHDT and YYEEEE. Trimming took off 5 bases at V and 7 bases at J, with 15 bases between the two ends. The CDR3 region is CASRTPRMGEAFF. The DNA for the CDR3 is TGTGCCAGCAGAACGCCGAGGATGGGTGAAGCTTTCTTT.

In DNA form, the CDR3 reads TGTGCCAGCAGTTTTAGTAGGACAGCAACAACTAATGAAAAACTGTTTTTT. This sequence encodes CASSFSRTATTNEKLFF. The chain combines TRBV28 with TRBJ1-4, with D perhaps matching TRBD1 (6 bases). This CDR3 is built from 17 residues. CDR1 and CDR2 (germline): MDHEN, SYDVKM. The V end was cut by 3 bases, the J end by 0 bases, with 14 bases between.

This chain links TRBV7-2 with TRBJ1-1; possible D gene TRBD1, 6 bases. Trimming cost V 6 bases and J 4 bases, with 9 bases left between them. This CDR3 is built from 12 residues. Germline V gives CDR1 SGHTA, CDR2 FQGNSA. CDR3: CASSDRTTEAFF. The CDR3 coding sequence is TGTGCCAGCAGTGACAGGACCACTGAAGCTTTCTTT. Looking up the rest from reference TRBV7-2 and TRBJ1-1 gives the full variable domain: GAGVSQSPSNKVTEKGKDVELRCDPISGHTALYWYRQSLGQGLEFLIYFQGNSAPDKSGLPSDRFSAERTGGSVSTLTIQRTQQEDSAVYLCASSDRTTEAFFGQGTRLTVV.

The chain is built from TRBV9 and TRBJ2-1; the match to TRBD1 covers 8 bases. The CDR3 sequence is 15 residues long. Trimming at V came to 3 bases and at J to 0 bases, leaving 2 bases not matched to a gene. Germline CDR1 reads SGDLS; CDR2 reads YYNGEE. In nucleotides, the CDR3 is TGTGCCAGCAGCGCGACAGGGGCCTCCTACAATGAGCAGTTCTTC. Amino acids: CASSATGASYNEQFF.

This rearrangement joins TRBV5-1 to TRBJ2-6, with D hard to call. The CDR3 extends over 14 amino acids. The germline V and J ends were trimmed by 0 bases and 0 bases, with 1 base remaining between them. CDR1 is SGHRS, CDR2 YFSETQ, per germline. DNA of the CDR3: TGCGCCAGCAGCTTGGACTCTGGGGCCAACGTCCTGACTTTC. It encodes CASSLDSGANVLTF.

The rearrangement links TRBV3-1 (or the pseudogene TRBV3-2) to TRBJ2-5; D gene ambiguous. The length of the CDR3 is 12 residues. The germline gives CDR1 LGHDT, CDR2 YNNKEL (reference sequence). The germline V and J ends were trimmed by 4 bases and 4 bases, with 7 bases remaining between them. CDR3 coding DNA: TGTGCCAGCAGCCCTCCCACAGAGACCCAGTACTTC. It encodes CASSPPTETQYF.

The chain combines TRBV5-4 with TRBJ2-7, with a weak D call TRBD2 (7 bases). The CDR3 length is 14 residues. From germline, CDR1 is SGHNT and CDR2 YYREEE (reference sequence). Trimming cost V 5 bases and J 7 bases, with 19 bases left between them. This CDR3 reads CASSTRGPKWEQYF. CDR3 DNA: TGTGCCAGCAGTACGCGGGGGCCAAAGTGGGAGCAGTACTTC.

The genes are TRBV14 and TRBJ1-2, with 8 positions matching TRBD1. CDR3 length: 15 amino acids. The germline V gene encodes CDR1 SGHDN and CDR2 FVKESK. The trim removed 4 bases at V and 6 bases at J, leaving 10 bases unmatched. CDR3 DNA: TGTGCCAGCAGCCCGTACGCTACGACAGGGGATGGCTACACCTTC. Protein product: CASSPYATTGDGYTF. The entire variable domain, with the rest obtained from reference TRBV14 and TRBJ1-2, is as follows: EAGVTQFPSHSVIEKGQTVTLRCDPISGHDNLYWYRRVMGKEIKFLLHFVKESKQDESGMPNNRFLAERTGGTYSTLKVQPAELEDSGVYFCASSPYATTGDGYTFGSGTRLTVV.

The chain recombines TRBV2 with TRBJ2-5; D is ambiguous. CDR1 is SNHLY, CDR2 FYNNEI, per germline. The V gene lost 6 bases and the J gene lost 5 bases, with 13 bases spanning the gap. This CDR3 region has 13 residues. The CDR3 nucleotides read TGTGCCAGCAGGGAGCCGCCCCGGGAGACCCAGTACTTC. Protein product: CASREPPRETQYF.

This CDR3 reads CASSETGGAEKLFF. The CDR3 region has the DNA TGTGCCAGCAGTGAAACAGGGGGCGCAGAAAAACTGTTTTTT. V and J are TRBV2 and TRBJ1-4, with 9 positions matching TRBD1. The germline gives CDR1 SNHLY, CDR2 FYNNEI. Germline trimming cut 2 bases from V and 8 bases from J; bases unmatched to any gene: 3. The CDR3 sequence is 14 residues long.

V usage is TRBV9 and J usage is TRBJ2-1; 7 bases are a match to TRBD2. CDR3 length: 13 amino acids. CDR1 is SGDLS, CDR2 YYNGEE, per germline. The V gene end was trimmed by 4 bases and the J gene end by 11 bases; junction bases not matched to a gene: 9. CDR3 sequence: CASSRREERQQFF. CDR3 DNA sequence: TGTGCCAGCAGCCGCCGGGAGGAAAGGCAGCAGTTCTTC. Drawing the rest from reference TRBV9 and TRBJ2-1, the complete variable domain is DSGVTQTPKHLITATGQRVTLRCSPRSGDLSVYWYQQSLDQGLQFLIQYYNGEERAKGNILERFSAQQFPDLHSELNLSSLELGDSALYFCASSRREERQQFFGPGTRLTVL.

The rearrangement uses TRBV12-3 or TRBV12-4 and TRBJ1-6; D gene unclear. Trimming cost V 5 bases and J 9 bases, with 8 bases left between them. CDR3 length equals 12 residues. CDR3 nucleotides: TGTGCCAGCAGTACAGTGTTTTCACCCCTCCACTTT. Translated: CASSTVFSPLHF.

This clone has a handful of counts. The CDR3 DNA reads TGCAGCGTCCGACCGACAGGGGGGAATGAAAAACTGTTTTTT. This encodes CSVRPTGGNEKLFF. The V and J genes are TRBV29-1 and TRBJ1-4; 9 nucleotides align to TRBD1. The trim removed 6 bases at V and 5 bases at J, leaving 7 bases unmatched. This CDR3 spans 14 amino acids. Germline CDR1 reads SQVTM; CDR2 reads ANQGSEA. Looking up the rest from reference TRBV29-1 and TRBJ1-4 gives the full variable domain: SAVISQKPSRDICQRGTSLTIQCQVDSQVTMMFWYRQQPGQSLTLIATANQGSEATYESGFVIDKFPISRPNLTFSTLTVSNMSPEDSSIYLCSVRPTGGNEKLFFGSGTQLSVL.

The chain uses TRBV7-9 and TRBJ2-1; D is uncertain. Between the trimmed V and J ends, which lost 3 bases and 0 bases, there was a span of 15 bases. The CDR3 runs to 17 residues. In germline, CDR1 is SEHNR, CDR2 FQNEAQ (reference sequence). CDR3 loop: CASSLRSPRHSYNEQFF. The CDR3 DNA reads as TGTGCCAGCAGCTTGAGATCACCTAGACACTCCTACAATGAGCAGTTCTTC.

This clone occurred once. The rearrangement uses TRBV4-2 and TRBJ1-5; D is uncertain. The CDR3 consists of 17 residues. Germline values: CDR1 LGHNA, CDR2 YNFKEQ. Deletions cut 2 bases from V and 4 bases from J, with 18 bases between. CDR3 protein: CASSQRASGGSNQPQHF. In nucleotides, the CDR3 is TGTGCCAGCAGCCAAAGGGCGTCCGGAGGGTCAAATCAGCCCCAGCATTTT.

This sequence joins TRBV18 and TRBJ1-2; D unclear. Germline V gene sequence: CDR1 KGHSH, CDR2 LQKENI. V was pared by 4 bases and J by 6 bases, with 12 bases between. The CDR3 contains 13 residues. The CDR3 loop reads CASSLTREDGYTF. In DNA, the CDR3 is TGTGCCAGCTCACTCACAAGGGAGGATGGCTACACCTTC.